The 8 T cell receptor beta chains reported below all come from one sample, sequenced in a study of blood T cells in healthy people across ages (dated by TCRdb to between 2015 and 2016). Library method: 5' RACE. TCRdb lists the instrument as Illumina HiSeq 2500. A second PCR of about 6 to 11 cycles was run with a J-beta primer mix and a sample-barcoded 5' primer. TCRdb redid the processing of the public reads, applying fastp at Q25 and MiXCR, and retained in-frame beta chains. Every entry covers one CDR3 protein and lists the most common genes and DNA from its rows. For this sample the table gives some 760,000 distinct CDR3 sequences, of which around 25% were detected only once. Approximately 3.7% of the sample lies in the top ten. These data were also filed under a second study, of T cells of mothers and their children.

Sequenced input: blood. Receptors originate from a boy younger than 18 in good health.

The genes are TRBV28 and TRBJ2-5, with D unresolved. V was clipped by 7 bases and J by 5 bases, with 14 bases between them. CDR1 is MDHEN and CDR2 is SYDVKM in the germline V gene. CDR3 size: 13 residues. Here the CDR3 reads CASTSPGRETQYF. The CDR3 nucleotides are TGTGCCAGCACTTCACCCGGACGGGAGACCCAGTACTTC.

This clonotype appeared a few times. This sequence joins TRBV12-3 or TRBV12-4 and TRBJ2-5; 8 nucleotides align to TRBD1. The CDR3 covers 13 residues. J was trimmed by 4 bases and V by 6 bases; bases with no gene match: 4. The CDR3 region is CASRTGVRETQYF. CDR3 DNA: TGTGCCAGCAGGACAGGGGTCCGAGAGACCCAGTACTTC.

This clonotype was seen a handful of times. This sequence joins TRBV29-1 and TRBJ2-3; D may be TRBD1 (8 bases). Germline loops: CDR1 SQVTM, CDR2 ANQGSEA. V was cut by 6 bases and J by 1 base, with 14 bases left in between. The CDR3 spans 14 residues. CDR3 sequence: CSVLTGGGTDTQYF. CDR3 nucleotide sequence: TGCAGCGTCCTCACAGGGGGGGGCACAGATACGCAGTATTTT.

In this sample, this clonotype turned up a few times. This sequence joins TRBV20-1 and TRBJ1-5; no definite D call. Germline V gene lookup returns CDR1 DFQATT and CDR2 SNEGSKA (reference sequence). Trimming cost V 3 bases and J 2 bases, with 11 bases left between them. The CDR3 consists of 14 residues. The CDR3 protein is CSARTPGGNQPQHF. CDR3 bases: TGCAGTGCTAGGACCCCGGGAGGCAATCAGCCCCAGCATTTT.

Only a few counts were recorded for this clonotype. J is TRBJ2-1 and V is TRBV24-1; D is ambiguous. V was trimmed by 9 bases and J by 3 bases, leaving 5 bases between them. The CDR3 covers 11 residues. CDR1 is KGHDR, CDR2 SFDVKD, per germline. The CDR3 sequence: CATRNYNEQFF. CDR3 nucleotides: TGTGCCACCCGTAACTACAATGAGCAGTTCTTC.

This clonotype has a handful of counts. The chain employs TRBV14 and TRBJ1-6; tentatively, D is TRBD1 (6 bases). The CDR3 sequence is 14 residues long. The germline V and J ends were trimmed by 4 bases and 7 bases, with 11 bases remaining between them. Germline V gene lookup returns CDR1 SGHDN and CDR2 FVKESK. The CDR3 coding sequence is TGTGCCAGCAGCCCCCGACAGGACAATTCACCCCTCCACTTT. Its translation: CASSPRQDNSPLHF.

This clonotype was seen a few times. V usage is TRBV4-3 and J usage is TRBJ2-2; D might be TRBD1 (5 bases). CDR1 is LGHNA and CDR2 is YSLEER in the germline V gene. V lost 4 bases and J 4 bases, leaving 16 bases between the germline ends. The CDR3 totals 16 residues. CDR3 nucleotide sequence: TGCGCCAGCAGCCGAGACCCAGGGAACCCCACCGGGGAGCTGTTTTTT. It yields the protein CASSRDPGNPTGELFF.

The chain is built from TRBV2 and TRBJ2-7, with TRBD2 matching over 9 bases. V trimming: 3 bases; J trimming: 4 bases; junction bases outside the gene matches: 4. CDR3 length: 14 amino acids. CDR1 SNHLY and CDR2 FYNNEI come from the germline V gene. DNA for the CDR3: TGTGCCAGCAGTGAGCGGGAGGGCTGGTACGAGCAGTACTTC. Amino acid sequence: CASSEREGWYEQYF.